This T cell receptor beta chain was found in a study of T cells in Graves' hyperthyroidism and ophthalmopathy. Points from the study as a whole: The model made its ophthalmopathy prediction, and onset followed a median 6.5 months later. Separation of ophthalmopathy from stable hyperthyroidism was achieved by a 13 V-J model. Blood samples included most of the expanded thyroid clonotypes exceeding 0.001.

RNA transcripts were the template for amplifying TCR beta CDR3 regions. RT-PCR in the first round (using the HTBI primer set) targeted the TCR CDR3. TCRdb re-called the multiplex PCR reads with MiXCR, one entry per CDR3 protein. Among around 540,000 distinct CDR3 sequences, around 15% were seen once, and the ten largest hold 29%. This clonotype was counted at least ten times. The antigen is unknown. The CDR3 runs 14 residues. Germline V gives CDR1 SGHRS, CDR2 YFSETQ. Trimming removed 4 bases from V and 4 bases from J; junction bases left unmatched: 8. PBMCs stemmed from more than 7.5 ml fresh peripheral blood.

The chain has TRBV5-1 and TRBJ2-7; 7 nucleotides line up with TRBD1. Specimen: blood. The clonotype comes from a woman aged 30 to 39 with Graves' ophthalmopathy. The CDR3 nucleotides read TGCGCCAGCAGCCCCTCAGGGGGTGGTTACGAGCAGTACTTC. It yields the protein CASSPSGGGYEQYF.